This entry lists 26 T cell receptor beta chains sequenced from one sample in a study of blood T cell repertoires in COVID-19. TCRdb's copy holds only in-frame clones and misses some; the assay was immunoSEQ multiplex PCR. The sample has about 190,000 clones, around 78% seen once. The specimen sequenced was peripheral blood. These TCRs come from an elderly woman with active or convalescent COVID-19.

This clone was counted a few times. V and J are TRBV6-1 and TRBJ2-5, with 10 bases identical to TRBD2. The CDR3 is made up of 15 amino acids. Germline CDR1 MNHNS, CDR2 SASEGT. Unmatched junction bases numbered 6, after V lost 2 bases and J lost 6 bases. The CDR3 nucleotides read TGTGCCAGCAGTGAAAGCGGGGGGGCCGCGAAGACCCAGTACTTC. It is translated as CASSESGGAAKTQYF.

The genes are TRBV3-1 (or the pseudogene TRBV3-2) and TRBJ1-1; D is ambiguous. Germline V gene sequence: CDR1 LGHDT, CDR2 YNNKEL (reference sequence). V lost 1 base and J 11 bases, leaving 11 bases between the germline ends. The CDR3 totals 12 residues. The CDR3 protein is CASSQVSGGAFF. The CDR3 DNA reads TGTGCCAGCAGCCAAGTTTCAGGAGGGGCTTTCTTT.

The V call is TRBV15, the J call TRBJ1-5; tentative D call: TRBD1 (5 bases). The CDR3 has 13 amino acids. Looked up from germline, CDR1 is LNHNV and CDR2 is YYDKDF (reference sequence). Deletions cut 6 bases from V and 3 bases from J, with 9 bases between. The CDR3 protein is CATRGQHNQPQHF. The CDR3 DNA reads as TGTGCCACCAGGGGGCAGCACAATCAGCCCCAGCATTTT.

The J gene is TRBJ2-7, the V gene TRBV6-5; 9 bases map to TRBD1. Losses at the gene ends were 2 bases for V and 3 bases for J; bases not matched to a gene: 2. CDR3 size: 14 residues. The germline CDR1 and CDR2 sequences are MNHEY and SVGAGI. The CDR3 protein is CASSYGTGNYEQYF. The CDR3 bases are TGTGCCAGCAGTTACGGGACAGGGAACTACGAGCAGTACTTC.

In this sample, this clone turned up a few times. The chain links TRBV25-1 to TRBJ2-1; TRBD2 aligns across 12 bases. The CDR3 has 16 amino acids. Germline assignment: CDR1 MGHDK and CDR2 SYGVNS. The ends lost 2 bases at V and 9 bases at J; junction bases unmatched: 8. CDR3 coding DNA: TGTGCCAGCAGTGAACGTTGGACTAGCGGGGTAGTTGAGCAGTTCTTC. As protein: CASSERWTSGVVEQFF.

The chain joins TRBV28 to TRBJ1-1, with 10 bases that match TRBD1. The CDR3 totals 15 residues. Germline CDR1 reads MDHEN; CDR2 reads SYDVKM. V lost 3 bases, J lost 4 bases, and 5 bases stayed unmatched. In DNA form, the CDR3 reads TGTGCCAGCAGTTTGGCGACAGGGGGCCTCACTGAAGCTTTCTTT. It specifies CASSLATGGLTEAFF. Full variable domain (outside the CDR3, taken from reference TRBV28 and TRBJ1-1): DVKVTQSSRYLVKRTGEKVFLECVQDMDHENMFWYRQDPGLGLRLIYFSYDVKMKEKGDIPEGYSVSREKKERFSLILESASTNQTSMYLCASSLATGGLTEAFFGQGTRLTVV.

This chain joins TRBV29-1 and TRBJ2-7, with TRBD2 matching over 7 bases. CDR1 and CDR2 from the germline V gene are SQVTM and ANQGSEA. CDR3 size: 14 residues. Trimming at V came to 4 bases and at J to 0 bases, leaving 6 bases not matched to a gene. CDR3 nucleotide sequence: TGCAGCGTTGGGGGAGGGGCAGCCTCCTACGAGCAGTACTTC. It specifies CSVGGGAASYEQYF.

The chain links TRBV7-8 to TRBJ1-4; 7 bases match TRBD1. This CDR3 comprises 16 residues. V lost 1 base to trimming and J lost 8 bases; unmatched junction nucleotides: 10. Germline V CDR1 and CDR2: SGHVS, FQNEAQ. Here the CDR3 reads CASSLVRGQEREKLFF. CDR3 DNA: TGTGCCAGCAGCTTAGTTCGTGGACAGGAGCGGGAAAAACTGTTTTTT.

The gene calls are TRBV19 and TRBJ2-3; 13 bases map to TRBD2. CDR1 LNHDA and CDR2 SQIVND come from the germline V gene (reference sequence). The junction had 7 bases not matched to a gene; V was cut back by 1 base and J by 6 bases. The CDR3 extends over 17 amino acids. In DNA, the CDR3 is TGTGCCAGTAGTATAGGCCTACTAGCGGGGGGGAAGGATACGCAGTATTTT. Its translation: CASSIGLLAGGKDTQYF.

The gene calls are TRBV6-5 and TRBJ2-3, with D possibly matching TRBD2 (6 bases). The CDR3 is made up of 15 amino acids. The germline CDR1 and CDR2 sequences are MNHEY and SVGAGI. V was trimmed by 0 bases and J by 2 bases, leaving 9 bases between them. The CDR3 loop is CASSYSGTFTDTQYF. CDR3 DNA sequence: TGTGCCAGCAGTTACTCAGGGACTTTCACAGATACGCAGTATTTT.

The chain uses TRBV20-1 and TRBJ2-7, with TRBD2 matching 14 bases. J gave up 5 bases and V 3 bases, and 21 bases lay outside the gene matches. CDR3 length equals 20 residues. Germline V gene data show CDR1 as DFQATT and CDR2 as SNEGSKA (reference sequence). For the CDR3, the DNA is TGCAGTGCTAGTGCCAGACTAGCGGGGGGGTCCCCCACACTGTTAGACGAGCAGTACTTC. Translated: CSASARLAGGSPTLLDEQYF.

This sequence joins TRBV19 and TRBJ2-3, with 11 bases lining up with TRBD2. V dropped 5 bases and J dropped 6; count of bases not matched to a gene: 10. From germline, CDR1 is LNHDA and CDR2 SQIVND (reference sequence). The CDR3 has 16 residues. The CDR3 sequence is CASSQRRLAGMDTQYF. The CDR3 nucleotides are TGTGCCAGTAGTCAGAGGCGACTAGCGGGGATGGATACGCAGTATTTT. The full variable domain, in which reference TRBV19 and TRBJ2-3 provide the parts outside the CDR3, is DGGITQSPKYLFRKEGQNVTLSCEQNLNHDAMYWYRQDPGQGLRLIYYSQIVNDFQKGDIAEGYSVSREKKESFPLTVTSAQKNPTAFYLCASSQRRLAGMDTQYFGPGTRLTVL.

The chain links TRBV15 to TRBJ1-6; 7 bases are a match to TRBD1. V dropped 3 bases and J dropped 7; count of bases not matched to a gene: 9. The CDR3 consists of 16 residues. Per the germline V gene, CDR1 is LNHNV and CDR2 is YYDKDF (reference sequence). The CDR3 loop is CATSRTEGALNSPLHF. The CDR3 bases are TGTGCCACCAGCAGGACCGAGGGGGCCTTAAATTCACCCCTCCACTTT.

The genes are TRBV19 and TRBJ1-5; 11 positions agree with TRBD1. After removal of 2 bases from V and 7 bases from J, the junction contained 7 bases not matched to a gene. The CDR3 loop spans 16 amino acids. Per germline, CDR1 LNHDA and CDR2 SQIVND (reference sequence). CDR3 DNA: TGTGCCAGTAGTATAAGGGCCGGGACAGGGGGACAGCCCCAGCATTTT. Protein: CASSIRAGTGGQPQHF. The full variable domain, in which reference TRBV19 and TRBJ1-5 provide the parts outside the CDR3, is DGGITQSPKYLFRKEGQNVTLSCEQNLNHDAMYWYRQDPGQGLRLIYYSQIVNDFQKGDIAEGYSVSREKKESFPLTVTSAQKNPTAFYLCASSIRAGTGGQPQHFGDGTRLSIL.

The chain links TRBV23-1 to TRBJ1-2, with D perhaps matching TRBD1 (6 bases). TRBV23-1 is an ORF; its function is uncertain. The length of the CDR3 is 15 residues. Trimming removed 4 bases at V and 4 bases at J, with 16 bases between. The CDR3 is CASSPGGGQRYGYTF. CDR3 sequence (DNA): TGCGCCAGCAGTCCTGGAGGAGGACAGCGCTATGGCTACACCTTC.

The CDR3 nucleotides read TGTGCCAGCAGCCCCTCTAGCGGGGGGCCGGAGGAGCAGTACTTC. Protein product: CASSPSSGGPEEQYF. The chain has TRBV4-2 and TRBJ2-7, with TRBD2 identical over 11 bases. Germline V lookup: CDR1 LGHNA, CDR2 YNFKEQ. The CDR3 totals 15 residues. The V segment lost 4 bases and the J segment 7 bases; nucleotides outside the gene matches: 9.

The chain couples TRBV29-1 to TRBJ2-5; 9 bases are shared with TRBD1. The trim removed 5 bases at V and 3 bases at J, leaving 4 bases unmatched. The length of the CDR3 is 13 residues. Germline values: CDR1 SQVTM, CDR2 ANQGSEA. For the CDR3, the DNA is TGCAGCGTTTACGACAGGGGGAAAGAGACCCAGTACTTC. Its protein is CSVYDRGKETQYF.

The chain is built from TRBV4-2 and TRBJ2-7; 8 bases are shared with TRBD1. CDR3 length: 16 residues. Trimming took 3 bases from V and 0 from J; bases not matched to a gene: 7. Germline lookup yields CDR1 LGHNA and CDR2 YNFKEQ. The CDR3 sequence: CASSQTDRGPSYEQYF. CDR3 in DNA: TGTGCCAGCAGCCAGACCGACAGGGGACCCTCCTACGAGCAGTACTTC.

The chain recombines TRBV2 with TRBJ2-5; 9 bases map to TRBD1. This CDR3 is built from 15 residues. CDR1 is SNHLY, CDR2 FYNNEI, per germline. The V and J ends lost 6 bases and 5 bases, in that order; junction bases with no gene match: 10. This chain's CDR3 is CASRKDTGGKETQYF. CDR3 sequence (DNA): TGTGCCAGCAGGAAAGACACAGGGGGCAAGGAGACCCAGTACTTC.

The V gene is TRBV5-1, the J gene TRBJ2-5; TRBD2 is a possible D gene (5 bases). CDR3 length equals 14 residues. Germline V CDR1 and CDR2: SGHRS, YFSETQ. V was clipped by 4 bases and J by 5 bases, with 15 bases between them. CDR3 sequence (DNA): TGCGCCAGCAGCCCCGGAGGAGGTCTTGAGACCCAGTACTTC. Its protein is CASSPGGGLETQYF.

The CDR3: CASSPLVGARREKLFF. The CDR3 DNA follows: TGTGCCAGCAGCCCCCTGGTGGGGGCGCGGAGGGAAAAACTGTTTTTT. V and J are TRBV9 and TRBJ1-4, with D possibly TRBD1 on 6 matching bases. Looked up from germline, CDR1 is SGDLS and CDR2 is YYNGEE. The V end lost 4 bases, the J end lost 8 bases, and 21 bases lay between the germline ends. The CDR3 is made up of 16 amino acids.

The chain links TRBV7-9 to TRBJ1-5, with 7 nucleotides matching TRBD1. The CDR3 sequence is 16 residues long. V dropped 10 bases and J dropped 2; count of bases not matched to a gene: 14. Germline CDR1 reads SEHNR; CDR2 reads FQNEAQ (reference sequence). The CDR3 spells CATEGADWRGNQPQHF. Here the CDR3 DNA reads TGTGCCACCGAGGGGGCCGATTGGAGGGGCAATCAGCCCCAGCATTTT.

The chain uses TRBV7-3 and TRBJ1-6, with 10 bases identical to TRBD1. Trimming at V came to 2 bases and at J to 6 bases, leaving 4 bases not matched to a gene. Germline values: CDR1 SGHTA, CDR2 FQGTGA. The CDR3 contains 16 residues. Here the CDR3 reads CASSLRGQGTNSPLHF. CDR3 DNA: TGTGCCAGCAGCTTACGGGGACAGGGGACTAATTCACCCCTCCACTTT.

This clone was observed a few times. V gene TRBV6-5 combines with J gene TRBJ1-2; D gene unclear. The CDR3 has 14 amino acids. The germline V gene encodes CDR1 MNHEY and CDR2 SVGAGI. The germline V and J ends were trimmed by 0 bases and 2 bases, with 7 bases remaining between them. The CDR3, as DNA: TGTGCCAGCAGTTACTCGGAGGACAACTATGGCTACACCTTC. The encoded protein is CASSYSEDNYGYTF.

This clone has more than one count but fewer than ten. The chain recombines TRBV11-3 with TRBJ1-3; tentative D call: TRBD1 (6 bases). V was shortened by 9 bases and J by 2 bases, with 26 bases between the two germline ends. Germline CDR1 reads SGHNT; CDR2 reads YENEEA. The CDR3 totals 18 residues. CDR3 sequence: CARWGLYSTWRTGNTIYF. CDR3 sequence (DNA): TGTGCCAGATGGGGGCTCTACTCTACCTGGAGGACTGGAAACACCATATATTTT.

The CDR3 sequence: CASAGVFEQYF. Written as DNA, the CDR3 is TGTGCCAGCGCAGGGGTTTTCGAGCAGTACTTC. The genes are TRBV28 and TRBJ2-7; D might be TRBD1 (6 bases). CDR1 MDHEN and CDR2 SYDVKM come from the germline V gene. The CDR3 length is 11 residues. The V and J ends lost 8 bases and 6 bases respectively, with 11 bases between them.